The source of this T cell receptor (beta chain) is a study of OX40 agonist ivuxolimab in advanced cancers. The wider study: Patients received the agonistic anti-OX40 (CD134) antibody ivuxolimab. Head and neck, renal cell, melanoma or hepatocellular carcinoma were the cancers that dose-escalation patients had.

Sequencing was performed with immunoSEQ multiplex PCR; in TCRdb, only in-frame clones are kept and a portion is missing. Seen here are some 76,000 clones, over 90% observed once, and the top ten hold less than 8%. Study-wide findings and caveats: Both CD4+ and CD8+ T cell populations in blood had undergone clonal expansion by week 6 at 0.1 to 3.0 mg/kg. Compared with others, partial responders at 0.1-3.0 mg/kg displayed clonal expansion among the lowest.

A word on this clone: As yet, its antigen is unknown.

The source material was CD4+ or CD8+ T cells sorted from blood, sampled in a trial of the OX40 agonist ivuxolimab. The source is an adult with an advanced solid tumor such as melanoma, head and neck, liver or kidney cancer.

The CDR3 loop reads CASSYSGSGGAEQYF. The CDR3 coding sequence is TGTGCCAGCAGTTACTCGGGTAGCGGGGGGGCCGAGCAGTACTTC. This chain joins TRBV6-5 and TRBJ2-7; 11 bases map to TRBD2. The germline CDR1 and CDR2 sequences are MNHEY and SVGAGI. The length of the CDR3 is 15 residues. The V gene end was trimmed by 0 bases and the J gene end by 6 bases; junction bases not matched to a gene: 4.